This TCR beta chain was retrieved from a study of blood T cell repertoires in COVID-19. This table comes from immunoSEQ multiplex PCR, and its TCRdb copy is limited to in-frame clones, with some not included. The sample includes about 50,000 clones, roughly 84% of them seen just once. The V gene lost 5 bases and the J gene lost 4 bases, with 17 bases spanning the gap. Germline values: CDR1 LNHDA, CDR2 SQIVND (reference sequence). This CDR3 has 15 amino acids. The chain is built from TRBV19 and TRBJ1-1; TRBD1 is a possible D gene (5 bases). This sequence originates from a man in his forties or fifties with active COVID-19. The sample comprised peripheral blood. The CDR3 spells CASSPYLREFTEAFF. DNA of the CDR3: TGTGCCAGTAGTCCTTACCTCAGGGAATTCACTGAAGCTTTCTTT.